The source of this TCR beta chain is a study of T-cell reconstitution after alpha-beta-depleted transplantation in children. This clonotype showed up just a few times. The length of the CDR3 is 15 residues. Trimming cost V 2 bases and J 3 bases; bases outside gene matches: 7. Germline CDR1 SGHRS, CDR2 YFSETQ. Molecular barcoding with unique molecular identifiers was used for the TCRbeta library. TCRdb redid the calling of the PCR reads with MiXCR, one entry per CDR3 protein. The sample has hundreds of thousands of distinct CDR3 sequences; 16% are singletons. The source is a human donor who donated a stem cell graft to a child with acute myeloid leukemia. The starting material was PBMCs from the stem cell graft donor, obtained from the stem cell graft. The chain employs TRBV5-1 and TRBJ1-2, with TRBD1 identical over 7 bases. The CDR3 spells CASSFFNRGDYGYTF. CDR3 DNA sequence: TGCGCCAGCAGCTTTTTCAACAGGGGAGACTATGGCTACACCTTC.